This T cell receptor beta chain was identified in a study of cytomegalovirus exposure and HLA in healthy donors. 13 Jbeta primers and 60 Vbeta primers were used for the PCR. Profiling relied on immunoSEQ multiplex PCR, and the TCRdb table lists in-frame clones only, not all of them. There are roughly 100,000 clones in the sample; roughly 80% occur only once, and approximately 3.6% lies in the top ten. Trimming pared 3 bases from V and 0 bases from J, leaving 16 bases between. The CDR3 length is 16 residues. CDR1 is SGHKS and CDR2 is YYEKEE in the germline V gene (reference sequence). This TCR was recovered from a man between 60 and 75 years old in good health and CMV-seronegative. The chain uses TRBV5-5 and TRBJ2-7, with D perhaps matching TRBD1 (6 bases). The specimen sequenced was PBMCs. The CDR3 reads CASSWRQAHSSYEQYF. For the CDR3, the DNA is TGTGCCAGCAGCTGGAGACAGGCACATAGCTCCTACGAGCAGTACTTC.